The 8 T cell receptor beta chains below all came from one sample that was sequenced in a study of T cells in Graves' hyperthyroidism and ophthalmopathy. TCR beta CDR3 sequences were amplified from RNA transcripts. First-round RT-PCR of the TCR CDR3 relied on the HTBI primer set. One entry per CDR3 protein, called by TCRdb with MiXCR from the multiplex PCR reads. The table includes under 350,000 distinct CDR3 sequences, about 13% detected once. The specimen was blood. The receptors stem from a woman aged 40 to 49 with Graves' ophthalmopathy.

In this sample, this clonotype turned up many times. Written as DNA, the CDR3 is TGTGCCAGCAGCACGTGGAAGGTCTATAATTCACCCCTCCACTTT. Translated: CASSTWKVYNSPLHF. This chain joins TRBV11-2 and TRBJ1-6; D not resolved. Trimming left V 5 bases short and J 3 bases short, with 11 bases between. Looked up from germline, CDR1 is SGHAT and CDR2 is FQNNGV. The CDR3 is made up of 15 amino acids.

In this sample, this clonotype turned up many times. The rearrangement joins TRBV6-1 to TRBJ2-7; TRBD2 matches at 11 bases. Germline V CDR1 and CDR2: MNHNS, SASEGT. V lost 6 bases to trimming and J lost 4 bases; unmatched junction nucleotides: 14. This CDR3 has 17 residues. The CDR3: CASSYKFTLAGEYEQYF. For the CDR3, the DNA is TGTGCCAGCAGCTACAAGTTCACACTAGCGGGAGAGTACGAGCAGTACTTC.

Comments on this clonotype: Its ends do not fully match the called genes, so a read error is possible. The J gene is TRBJ2-7, the V gene TRBV4-1, with 7 bases aligning to TRBD2. Per germline, CDR1 MGHRA and CDR2 YSYEKL. The CDR3 runs 15 residues. Here the CDR3 reads CASSHTQTGGYEQCF. Here the CDR3 DNA reads TGCGCCAGCAGCCATACACAGACGGGGGGATACGAGCAGTGCTTC.

The CDR3 reads CSARDSRLARTQYF. The CDR3 DNA follows: TGCAGTGCTAGAGATTCGAGGCTAGCAAGGACCCAGTACTTC. The chain employs TRBV20-1 and TRBJ2-5; D may be TRBD2 (5 bases). Between the trimmed V and J ends, which lost 0 bases and 7 bases, there was a span of 15 bases. Germline V lookup: CDR1 DFQATT, CDR2 SNEGSKA (reference sequence). This CDR3 is built from 14 residues.

In its sample, this clonotype was seen many times. The J gene is TRBJ1-1, the V gene TRBV6-1; D call uncertain. Looked up from germline, CDR1 is MNHNS and CDR2 is SASEGT. The CDR3 is 12 residues long. Trimming removed 6 bases at V and 2 bases at J, with 7 bases between. The CDR3 nucleotides read TGTGCCAGCAGACCCGTCAACACTGAAGCTTTCTTT. It encodes CASRPVNTEAFF.

The CDR3 loop reads CASSQDPSGGLDTEAFF. In nucleotides, the CDR3 is TGCGCCAGCAGCCAAGACCCCTCCGGAGGTTTGGACACTGAAGCTTTCTTT. The rearrangement uses TRBV4-1 and TRBJ1-1; D gene uncertain. The CDR3 is 17 residues long. CDR1 and CDR2 from the germline V gene are MGHRA and YSYEKL. V lost 0 bases to trimming and J lost 3 bases, with 17 bases between them.

This clonotype was counted only a few times. V gene TRBV9 combines with J gene TRBJ2-1; possible D gene TRBD1, 5 bases. V was cut by 4 bases and J by 0 bases, with 23 bases left in between. The CDR3 runs 19 residues. Germline values: CDR1 SGDLS, CDR2 YYNGEE. In nucleotides, the CDR3 is TGTGCCAGCAGCTTCCCCAGAAAAGGGGTTCCAAGCTCCTACAATGAGCAGTTCTTC. It translates to CASSFPRKGVPSSYNEQFF.

The chain uses TRBV3-1 and TRBJ1-2; a weak D match, TRBD1 (6 bases). Deletions cut 4 bases from V and 0 bases from J, with 9 bases between. The CDR3 consists of 14 residues. Germline CDR1 reads LGHDT; CDR2 reads YNNKEL (reference sequence). The CDR3 loop is CASSPWTANYGYTF. CDR3 sequence (DNA): TGTGCCAGCAGCCCTTGGACAGCTAACTATGGCTACACCTTC. The whole variable domain, remainder taken from reference TRBV3-1 and TRBJ1-2, is DTAVSQTPKYLVTQMGNDKSIKCEQNLGHDTMYWYKQDSKKFLKIMFSYNNKELIINETVPNRFSPKSPDKAHLNLHINSLELGDSAVYFCASSPWTANYGYTFGSGTRLTVV.